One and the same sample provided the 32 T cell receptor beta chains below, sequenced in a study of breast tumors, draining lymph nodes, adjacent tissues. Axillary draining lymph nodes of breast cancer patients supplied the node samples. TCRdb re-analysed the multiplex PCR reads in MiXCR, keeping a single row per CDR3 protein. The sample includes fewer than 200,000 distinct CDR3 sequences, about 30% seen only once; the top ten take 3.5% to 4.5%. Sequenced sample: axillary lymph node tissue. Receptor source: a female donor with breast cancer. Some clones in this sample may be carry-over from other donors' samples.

The CDR3 coding sequence is TGTGCCAGCAGCGCCAGCGGGACATACGAGCAGTACTTC. This encodes CASSASGTYEQYF. The V and J genes are TRBV7-3 and TRBJ2-7; TRBD2 might be the D (7 bases). The germline V and J ends were trimmed by 5 bases and 4 bases, with 12 bases remaining between them. Looked up from germline, CDR1 is SGHTA and CDR2 is FQGTGA. The CDR3 is made up of 13 amino acids.

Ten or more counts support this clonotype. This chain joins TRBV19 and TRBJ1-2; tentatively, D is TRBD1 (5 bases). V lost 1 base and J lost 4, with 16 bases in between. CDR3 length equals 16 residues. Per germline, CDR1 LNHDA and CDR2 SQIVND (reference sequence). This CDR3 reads CASSIASAGDLYGYTF. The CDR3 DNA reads TGTGCCAGTAGTATAGCTTCCGCGGGGGACCTCTATGGCTACACCTTC. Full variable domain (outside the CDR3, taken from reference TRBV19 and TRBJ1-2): DGGITQSPKYLFRKEGQNVTLSCEQNLNHDAMYWYRQDPGQGLRLIYYSQIVNDFQKGDIAEGYSVSREKKESFPLTVTSAQKNPTAFYLCASSIASAGDLYGYTFGSGTRLTVV.

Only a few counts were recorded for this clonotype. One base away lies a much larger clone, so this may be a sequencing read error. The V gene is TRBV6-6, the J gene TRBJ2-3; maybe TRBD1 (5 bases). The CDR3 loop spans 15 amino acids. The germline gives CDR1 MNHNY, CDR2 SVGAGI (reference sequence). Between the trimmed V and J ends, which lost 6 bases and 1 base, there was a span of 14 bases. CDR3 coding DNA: TGTGCCAGCAGAGAAAGGGGTTCGGGCACAGATACGCAGTATTTT. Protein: CASRERGSGTDTQYF.

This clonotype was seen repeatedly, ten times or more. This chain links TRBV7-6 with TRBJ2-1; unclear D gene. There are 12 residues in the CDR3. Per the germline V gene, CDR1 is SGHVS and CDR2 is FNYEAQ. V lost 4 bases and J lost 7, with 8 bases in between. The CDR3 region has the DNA TGTGCCAGCAGCTGGGCCGGGAATGAGCAGTTCTTC. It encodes CASSWAGNEQFF.

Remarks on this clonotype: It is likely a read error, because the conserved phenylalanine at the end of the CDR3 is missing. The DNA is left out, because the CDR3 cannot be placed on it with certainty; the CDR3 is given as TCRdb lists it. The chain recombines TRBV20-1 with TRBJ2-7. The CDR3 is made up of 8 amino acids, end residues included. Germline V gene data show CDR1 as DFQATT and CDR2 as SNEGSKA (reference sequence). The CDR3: CSARILAG.

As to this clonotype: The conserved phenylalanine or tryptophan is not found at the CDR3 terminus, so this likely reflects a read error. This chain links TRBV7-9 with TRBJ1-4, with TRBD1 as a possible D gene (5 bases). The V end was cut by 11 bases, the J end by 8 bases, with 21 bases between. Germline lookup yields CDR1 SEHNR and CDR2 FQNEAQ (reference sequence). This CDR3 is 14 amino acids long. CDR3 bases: TGTGCCGCCCAGGGCGGCTTATGGGGGGAAAAACTGTTTCTT. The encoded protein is CAAQGGLWGEKLFL.

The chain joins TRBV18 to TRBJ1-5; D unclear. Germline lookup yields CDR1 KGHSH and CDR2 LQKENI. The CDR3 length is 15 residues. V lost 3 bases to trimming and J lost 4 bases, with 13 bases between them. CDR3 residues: CASSPEFGRNQPQHF. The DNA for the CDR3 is TGTGCCAGCTCACCGGAGTTCGGGAGAAATCAGCCCCAGCATTTT. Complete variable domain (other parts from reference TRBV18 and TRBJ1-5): NAGVMQNPRHLVRRRGQEARLRCSPMKGHSHVYWYRQLPEEGLKFMVYLQKENIIDESGMPKERFSAEFPKEGPSILRIQQVVRGDSAAYFCASSPEFGRNQPQHFGDGTRLSIL.

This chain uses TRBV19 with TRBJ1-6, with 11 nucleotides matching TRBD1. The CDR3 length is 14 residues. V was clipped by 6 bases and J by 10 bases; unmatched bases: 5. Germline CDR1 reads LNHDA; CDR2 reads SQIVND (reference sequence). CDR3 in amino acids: CASSWGQGVSPLHF. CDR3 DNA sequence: TGTGCCAGTAGCTGGGGACAGGGGGTCTCACCCCTCCACTTT.

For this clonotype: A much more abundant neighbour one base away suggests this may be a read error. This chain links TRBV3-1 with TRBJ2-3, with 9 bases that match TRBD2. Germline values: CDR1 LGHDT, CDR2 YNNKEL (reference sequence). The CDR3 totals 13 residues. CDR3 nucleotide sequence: TGTCCCAGCGGGAGGCGGAACACAGATACGCAGTATTTT. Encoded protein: CPSGRRNTDTQYF.

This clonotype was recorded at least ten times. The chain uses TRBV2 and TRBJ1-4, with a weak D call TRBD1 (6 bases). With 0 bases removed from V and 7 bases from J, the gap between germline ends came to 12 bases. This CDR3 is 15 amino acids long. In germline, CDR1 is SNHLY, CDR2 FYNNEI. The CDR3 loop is CASSEAWGAGEKLFF. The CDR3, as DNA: TGTGCCAGCAGTGAAGCTTGGGGGGCGGGTGAAAAACTGTTTTTT.

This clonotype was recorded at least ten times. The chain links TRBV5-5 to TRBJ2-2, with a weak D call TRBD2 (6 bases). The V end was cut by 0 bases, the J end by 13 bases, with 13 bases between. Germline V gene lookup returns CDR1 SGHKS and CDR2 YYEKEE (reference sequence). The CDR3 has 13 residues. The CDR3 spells CASSLAGGSALFF. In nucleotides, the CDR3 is TGTGCCAGCAGCTTGGCCGGAGGGTCGGCGCTGTTTTTT.

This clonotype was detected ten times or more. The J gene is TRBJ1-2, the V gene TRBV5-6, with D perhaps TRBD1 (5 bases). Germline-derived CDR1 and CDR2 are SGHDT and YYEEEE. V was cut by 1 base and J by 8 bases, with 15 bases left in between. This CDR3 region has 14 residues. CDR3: CASSLRRSREGYTF. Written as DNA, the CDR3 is TGTGCCAGCAGCTTGCGTCGCTCCAGGGAGGGCTACACCTTC. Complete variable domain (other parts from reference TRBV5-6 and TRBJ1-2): DAGVTQSPTHLIKTRGQQVTLRCSPKSGHDTVSWYQQALGQGPQFIFQYYEEEERQRGNFPDRFSGHQFPNYSSELNVNALLLGDSALYLCASSLRRSREGYTFGSGTRLTVV.

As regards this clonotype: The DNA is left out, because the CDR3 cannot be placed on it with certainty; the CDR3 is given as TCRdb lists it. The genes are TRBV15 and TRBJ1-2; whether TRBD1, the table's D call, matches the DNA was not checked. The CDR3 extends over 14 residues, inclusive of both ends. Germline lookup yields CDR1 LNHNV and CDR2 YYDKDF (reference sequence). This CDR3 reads CATGRVGQGSSYTF.

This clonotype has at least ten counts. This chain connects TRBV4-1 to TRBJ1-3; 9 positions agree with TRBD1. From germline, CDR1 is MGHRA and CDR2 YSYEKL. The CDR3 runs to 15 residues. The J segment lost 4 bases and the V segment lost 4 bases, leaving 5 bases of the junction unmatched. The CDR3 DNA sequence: TGCGCCAGCAGCCGTTCCGGGACAGGGGGAAACACCATATATTTT. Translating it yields CASSRSGTGGNTIYF.

The chain's CDR3 is CASSLLPGTGLNEQYF. The CDR3 nucleotides are TGTGCCAGCAGTTTACTCCCCGGGACAGGGCTCAACGAGCAGTACTTC. V gene TRBV27 combines with J gene TRBJ2-7, with 9 bases fitting TRBD1. CDR3 length: 16 residues. Trimming took 2 bases from V and 5 from J; bases not matched to a gene: 10. Germline V gives CDR1 MNHEY, CDR2 SMNVEV (reference sequence).

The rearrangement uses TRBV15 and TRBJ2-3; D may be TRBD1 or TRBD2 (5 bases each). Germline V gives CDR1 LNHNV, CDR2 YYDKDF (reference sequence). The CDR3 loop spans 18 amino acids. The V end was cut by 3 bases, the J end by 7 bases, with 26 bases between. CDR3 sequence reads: CATSSSEANSGRRNTQYF. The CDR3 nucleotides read TGTGCCACCAGCAGCAGCGAGGCCAACTCAGGGAGACGAAATACGCAGTATTTT.

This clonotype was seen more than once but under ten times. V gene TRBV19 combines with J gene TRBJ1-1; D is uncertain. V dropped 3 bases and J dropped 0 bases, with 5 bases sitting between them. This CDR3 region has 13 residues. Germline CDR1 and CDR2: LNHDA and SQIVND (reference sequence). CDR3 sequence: CASSIGMNTEAFF. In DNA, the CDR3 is TGTGCCAGTAGTATCGGAATGAACACTGAAGCTTTCTTT.

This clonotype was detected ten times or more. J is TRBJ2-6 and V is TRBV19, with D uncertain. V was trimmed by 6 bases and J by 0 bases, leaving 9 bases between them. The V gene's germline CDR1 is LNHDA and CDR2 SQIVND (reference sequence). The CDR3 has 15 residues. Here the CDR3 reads CASSRRASGANVLTF. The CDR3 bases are TGTGCCAGTAGCAGACGGGCCTCTGGGGCCAACGTCCTGACTTTC.

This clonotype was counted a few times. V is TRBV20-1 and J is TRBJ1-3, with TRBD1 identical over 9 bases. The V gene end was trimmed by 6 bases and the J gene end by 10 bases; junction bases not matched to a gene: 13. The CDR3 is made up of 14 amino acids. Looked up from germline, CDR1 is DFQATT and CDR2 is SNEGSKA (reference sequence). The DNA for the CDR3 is TGCAGTGCCGTACCTCGACAGGGGGGAGAGACCATATATTTT. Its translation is CSAVPRQGGETIYF.

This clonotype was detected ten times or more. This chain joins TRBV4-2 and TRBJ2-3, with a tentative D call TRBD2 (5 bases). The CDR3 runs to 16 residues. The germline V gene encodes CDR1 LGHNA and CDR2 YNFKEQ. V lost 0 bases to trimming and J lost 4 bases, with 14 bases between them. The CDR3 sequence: CASSQDLIRGADTQYF. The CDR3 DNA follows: TGTGCCAGCAGCCAAGATTTGATACGGGGTGCAGATACGCAGTATTTT.

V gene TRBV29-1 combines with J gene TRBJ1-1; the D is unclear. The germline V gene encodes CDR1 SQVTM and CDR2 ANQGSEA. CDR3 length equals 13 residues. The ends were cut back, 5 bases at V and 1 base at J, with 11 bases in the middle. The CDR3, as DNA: TGCAGCGTTTATCTACCGACGAACACTGAAGCTTTCTTT. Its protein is CSVYLPTNTEAFF.

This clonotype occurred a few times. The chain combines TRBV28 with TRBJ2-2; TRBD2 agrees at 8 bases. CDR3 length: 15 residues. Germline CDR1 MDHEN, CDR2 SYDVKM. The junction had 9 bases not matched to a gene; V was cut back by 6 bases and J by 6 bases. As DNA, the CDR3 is TGTGCCAGCAGCCCAAATCAACTAGCGGCCGGGGAGCTGTTTTTT. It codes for CASSPNQLAAGELFF.

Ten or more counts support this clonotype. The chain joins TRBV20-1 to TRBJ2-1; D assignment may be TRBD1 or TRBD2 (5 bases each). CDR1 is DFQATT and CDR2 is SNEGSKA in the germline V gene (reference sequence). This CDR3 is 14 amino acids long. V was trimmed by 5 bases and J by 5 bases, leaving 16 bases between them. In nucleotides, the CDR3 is TGCAGTGCTCACCCGGGGACCTACGACAATGAGCAGTTCTTC. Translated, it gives CSAHPGTYDNEQFF.

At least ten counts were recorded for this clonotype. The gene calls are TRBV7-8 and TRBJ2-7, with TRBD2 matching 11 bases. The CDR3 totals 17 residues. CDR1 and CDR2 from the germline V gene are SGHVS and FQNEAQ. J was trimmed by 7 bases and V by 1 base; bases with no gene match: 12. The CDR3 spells CASSLGVAGGPKGEQYF. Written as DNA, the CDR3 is TGTGCCAGCAGCTTAGGGGTAGCGGGAGGGCCTAAAGGGGAGCAGTACTTC. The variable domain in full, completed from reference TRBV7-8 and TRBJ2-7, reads GAGVSQSPRYKVAKRGQDVALRCDPISGHVSLFWYQQALGQGPEFLTYFQNEAQLDKSGLPSDRFFAERPEGSVSTLKIQRTQQEDSAVYLCASSLGVAGGPKGEQYFGPGTRLTVT.

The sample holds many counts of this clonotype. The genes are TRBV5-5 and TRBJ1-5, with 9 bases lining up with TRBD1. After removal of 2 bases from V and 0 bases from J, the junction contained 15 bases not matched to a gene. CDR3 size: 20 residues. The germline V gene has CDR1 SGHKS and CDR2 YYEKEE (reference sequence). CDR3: CASSFSWGQGRFNSNQPQHF. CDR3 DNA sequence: TGTGCCAGCAGCTTTTCTTGGGGACAGGGACGATTCAATAGCAATCAGCCCCAGCATTTT.

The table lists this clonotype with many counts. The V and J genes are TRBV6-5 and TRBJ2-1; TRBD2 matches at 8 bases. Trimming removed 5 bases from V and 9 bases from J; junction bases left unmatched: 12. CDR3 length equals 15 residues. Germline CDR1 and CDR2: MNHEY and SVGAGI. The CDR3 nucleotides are TGTGCCAGCAGTGGAAGCGGGAGCGGCGTGTTTGAGCAGTTCTTC. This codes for CASSGSGSGVFEQFF.

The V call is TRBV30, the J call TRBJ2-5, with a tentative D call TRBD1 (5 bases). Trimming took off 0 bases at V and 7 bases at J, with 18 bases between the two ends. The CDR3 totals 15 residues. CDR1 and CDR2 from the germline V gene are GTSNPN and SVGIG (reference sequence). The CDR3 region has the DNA TGTGCCTGGAGTGTCAGAGGACATGGGAAAGCGACCCAGTACTTC. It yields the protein CAWSVRGHGKATQYF.

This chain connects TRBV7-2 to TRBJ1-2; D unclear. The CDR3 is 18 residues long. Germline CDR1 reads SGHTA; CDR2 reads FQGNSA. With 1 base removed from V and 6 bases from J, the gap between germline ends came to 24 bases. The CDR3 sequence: CASSLVVTRRGFDHGYTF. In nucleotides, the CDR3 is TGTGCCAGCAGCTTAGTCGTAACCCGACGGGGTTTCGACCATGGCTACACCTTC.

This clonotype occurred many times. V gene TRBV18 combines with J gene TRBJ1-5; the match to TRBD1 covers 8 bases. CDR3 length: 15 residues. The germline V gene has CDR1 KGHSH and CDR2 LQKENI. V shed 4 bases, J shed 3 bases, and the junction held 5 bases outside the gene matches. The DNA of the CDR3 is TGTGCCAGCTCACAGTCGGACAGGGACAATCAGCCCCAGCATTTT. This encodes CASSQSDRDNQPQHF.

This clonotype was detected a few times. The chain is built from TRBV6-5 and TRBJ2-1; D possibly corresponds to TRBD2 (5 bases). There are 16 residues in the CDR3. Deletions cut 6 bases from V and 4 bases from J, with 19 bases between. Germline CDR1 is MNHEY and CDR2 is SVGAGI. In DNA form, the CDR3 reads TGTGCCAGCAGATCGTTCGGGGTTTTGAAGTACAATGAGCAGTTCTTC. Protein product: CASRSFGVLKYNEQFF.

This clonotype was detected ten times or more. The CDR3 DNA is TGTGCCTGGAGCCGGGACACTAACTACGAGCAGTACTTC. Translated: CAWSRDTNYEQYF. The chain employs TRBV30 and TRBJ2-7; possibly TRBD1 for D (6 bases). Trimming pared 3 bases from V and 3 bases from J, leaving 12 bases between. Germline V lookup: CDR1 GTSNPN, CDR2 SVGIG (reference sequence). The CDR3 covers 13 residues.

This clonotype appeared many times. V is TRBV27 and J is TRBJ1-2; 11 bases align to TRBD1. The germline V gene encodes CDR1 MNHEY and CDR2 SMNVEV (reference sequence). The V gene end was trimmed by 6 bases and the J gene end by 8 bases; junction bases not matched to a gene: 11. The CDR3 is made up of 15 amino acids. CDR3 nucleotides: TGTGCCAGCAGCCCATTAGGACAGGGGGCGCAAGGCTACACCTTC. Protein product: CASSPLGQGAQGYTF.